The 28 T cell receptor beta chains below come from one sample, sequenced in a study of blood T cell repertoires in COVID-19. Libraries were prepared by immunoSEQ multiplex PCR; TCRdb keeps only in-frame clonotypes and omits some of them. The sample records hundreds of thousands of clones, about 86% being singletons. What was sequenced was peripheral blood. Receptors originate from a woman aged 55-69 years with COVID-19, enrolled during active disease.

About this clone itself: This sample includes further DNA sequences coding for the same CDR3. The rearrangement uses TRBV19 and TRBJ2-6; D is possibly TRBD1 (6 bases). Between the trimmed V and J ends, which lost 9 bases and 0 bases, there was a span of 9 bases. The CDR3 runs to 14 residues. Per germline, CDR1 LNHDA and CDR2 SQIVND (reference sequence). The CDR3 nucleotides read TGTGCCAGCCAACAGGGCTCTGGGGCCAACGTCCTGACTTTC. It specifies CASQQGSGANVLTF.

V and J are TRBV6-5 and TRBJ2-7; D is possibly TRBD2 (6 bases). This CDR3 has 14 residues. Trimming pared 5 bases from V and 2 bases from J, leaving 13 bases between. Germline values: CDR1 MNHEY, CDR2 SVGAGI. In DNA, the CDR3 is TGTGCCAGCAGTAATAGCGGTCATCCCTACGAGCAGTACTTC. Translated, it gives CASSNSGHPYEQYF.

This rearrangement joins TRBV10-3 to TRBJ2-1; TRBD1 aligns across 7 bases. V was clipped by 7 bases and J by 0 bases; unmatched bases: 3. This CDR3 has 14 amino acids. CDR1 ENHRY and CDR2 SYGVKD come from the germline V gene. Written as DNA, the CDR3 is TGTGCCATCAAGACAGGGAGCTCCTACAATGAGCAGTTCTTC. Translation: CAIKTGSSYNEQFF.

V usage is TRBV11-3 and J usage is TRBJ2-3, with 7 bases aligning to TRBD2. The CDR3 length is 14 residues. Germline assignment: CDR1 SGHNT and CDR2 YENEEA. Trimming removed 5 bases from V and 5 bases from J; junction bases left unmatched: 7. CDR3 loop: CASSPAGVEDTQYF. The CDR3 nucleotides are TGTGCCAGCAGCCCCGCGGGGGTGGAAGATACGCAGTATTTT.

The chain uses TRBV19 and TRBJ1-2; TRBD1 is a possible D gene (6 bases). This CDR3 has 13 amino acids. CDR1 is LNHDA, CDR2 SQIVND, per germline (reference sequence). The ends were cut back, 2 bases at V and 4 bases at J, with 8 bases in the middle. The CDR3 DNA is TGTGCCAGTAGTATAAGGACAGCCTATGGCTACACCTTC. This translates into CASSIRTAYGYTF.

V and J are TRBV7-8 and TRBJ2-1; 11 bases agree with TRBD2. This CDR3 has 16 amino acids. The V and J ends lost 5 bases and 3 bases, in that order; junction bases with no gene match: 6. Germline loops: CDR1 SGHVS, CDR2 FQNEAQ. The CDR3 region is CASSPSSGGRYNEQFF. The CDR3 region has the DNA TGTGCCAGCAGCCCCTCTAGCGGGGGGCGCTACAATGAGCAGTTCTTC.

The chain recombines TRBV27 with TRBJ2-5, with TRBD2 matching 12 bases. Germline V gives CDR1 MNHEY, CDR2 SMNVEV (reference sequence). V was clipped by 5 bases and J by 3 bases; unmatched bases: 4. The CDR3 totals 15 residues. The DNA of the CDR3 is TGTGCCAGCAGTCCCCGACTAGCGGGGGAAGAGACCCAGTACTTC. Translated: CASSPRLAGEETQYF.

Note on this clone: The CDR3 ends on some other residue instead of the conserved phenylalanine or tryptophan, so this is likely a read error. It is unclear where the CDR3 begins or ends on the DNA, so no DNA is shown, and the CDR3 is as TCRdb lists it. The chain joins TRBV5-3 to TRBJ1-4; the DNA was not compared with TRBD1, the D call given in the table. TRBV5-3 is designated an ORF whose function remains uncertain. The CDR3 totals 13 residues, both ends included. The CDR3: CARSLASVWDRQD.

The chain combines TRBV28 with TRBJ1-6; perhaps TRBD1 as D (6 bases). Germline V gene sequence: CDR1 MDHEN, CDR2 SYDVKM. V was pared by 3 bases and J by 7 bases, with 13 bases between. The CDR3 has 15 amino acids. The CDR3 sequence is CASSFMRTANSPLHF. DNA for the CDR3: TGTGCCAGCAGTTTTATGAGGACAGCAAATTCACCCCTCCACTTT.

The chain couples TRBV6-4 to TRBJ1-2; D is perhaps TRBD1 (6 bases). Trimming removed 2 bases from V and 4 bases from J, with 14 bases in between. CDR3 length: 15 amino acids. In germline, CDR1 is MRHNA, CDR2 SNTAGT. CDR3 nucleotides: TGTGCCAGCAGTGACAGAGGGGGACCTTCCTATGGCTACACCTTC. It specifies CASSDRGGPSYGYTF.

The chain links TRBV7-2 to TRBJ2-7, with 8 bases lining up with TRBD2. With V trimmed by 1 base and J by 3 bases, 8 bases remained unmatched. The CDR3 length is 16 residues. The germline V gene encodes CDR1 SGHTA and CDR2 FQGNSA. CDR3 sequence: CASSLVVAGGLYEQYF. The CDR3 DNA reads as TGTGCCAGCAGCTTAGTGGTTGCGGGGGGACTCTACGAGCAGTACTTC.

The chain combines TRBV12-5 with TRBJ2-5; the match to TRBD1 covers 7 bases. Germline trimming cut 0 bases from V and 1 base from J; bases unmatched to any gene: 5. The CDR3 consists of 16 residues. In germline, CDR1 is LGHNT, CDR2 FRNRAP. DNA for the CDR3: TGTGCTAGTGGTTTGGTAAGGGGGCTGAGCCAAGAGACCCAGTACTTC. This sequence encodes CASGLVRGLSQETQYF.

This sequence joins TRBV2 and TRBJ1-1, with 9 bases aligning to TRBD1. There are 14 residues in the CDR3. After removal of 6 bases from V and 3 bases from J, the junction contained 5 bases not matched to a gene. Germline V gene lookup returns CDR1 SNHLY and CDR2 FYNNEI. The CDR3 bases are TGTGCCAGCAGACCGGGACAGGGTCACACTGAAGCTTTCTTT. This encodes CASRPGQGHTEAFF.

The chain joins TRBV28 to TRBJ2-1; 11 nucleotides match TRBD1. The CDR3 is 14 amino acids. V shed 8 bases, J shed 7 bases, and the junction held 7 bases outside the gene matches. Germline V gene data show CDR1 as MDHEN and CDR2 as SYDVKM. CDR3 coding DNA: TGTGCCAGCGGCCTTGGACAGGGGGCAAATGAGCAGTTCTTC. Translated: CASGLGQGANEQFF.

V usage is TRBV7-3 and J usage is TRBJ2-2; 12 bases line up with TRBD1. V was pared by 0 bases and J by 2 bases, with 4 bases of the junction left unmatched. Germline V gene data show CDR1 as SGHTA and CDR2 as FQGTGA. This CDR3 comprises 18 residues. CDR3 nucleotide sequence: TGTGCCAGCAGCTTAACGGGACAGGGGGCGAATAACACCGGGGAGCTGTTTTTT. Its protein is CASSLTGQGANNTGELFF. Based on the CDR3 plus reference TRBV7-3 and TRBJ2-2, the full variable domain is GAGVSQTPSNKVTEKGKYVELRCDPISGHTALYWYRQSLGQGPEFLIYFQGTGAADDSGLPNDRFFAVRPEGSVSTLKIQRTERGDSAVYLCASSLTGQGANNTGELFFGEGSRLTVL.

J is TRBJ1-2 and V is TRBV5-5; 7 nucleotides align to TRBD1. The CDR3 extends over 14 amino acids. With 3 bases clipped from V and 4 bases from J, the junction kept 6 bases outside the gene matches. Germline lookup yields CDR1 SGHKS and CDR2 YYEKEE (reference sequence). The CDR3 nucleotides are TGTGCCAGCAGCTCGACAGGGACCCGCTATGGCTACACCTTC. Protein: CASSSTGTRYGYTF.

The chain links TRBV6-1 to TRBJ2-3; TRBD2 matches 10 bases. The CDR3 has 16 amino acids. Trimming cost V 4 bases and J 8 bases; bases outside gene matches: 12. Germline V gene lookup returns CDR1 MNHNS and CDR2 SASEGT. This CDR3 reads CASSGLLLAGVRTQYF. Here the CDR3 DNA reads TGTGCCAGCAGTGGGCTCCTCCTAGCGGGGGTTCGTACGCAGTATTTT.

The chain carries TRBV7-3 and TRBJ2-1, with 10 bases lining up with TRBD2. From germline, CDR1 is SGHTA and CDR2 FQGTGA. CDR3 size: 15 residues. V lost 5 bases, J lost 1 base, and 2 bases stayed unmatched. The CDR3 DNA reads TGTGCCAGCAGCCCACTAGCGGGATCCTACAATGAGCAGTTCTTC. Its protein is CASSPLAGSYNEQFF.

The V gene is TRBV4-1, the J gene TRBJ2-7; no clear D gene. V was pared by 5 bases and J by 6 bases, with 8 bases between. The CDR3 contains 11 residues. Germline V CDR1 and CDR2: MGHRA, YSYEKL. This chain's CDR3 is CASSGALEQYF. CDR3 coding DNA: TGCGCCAGCAGCGGAGCTCTCGAGCAGTACTTC.

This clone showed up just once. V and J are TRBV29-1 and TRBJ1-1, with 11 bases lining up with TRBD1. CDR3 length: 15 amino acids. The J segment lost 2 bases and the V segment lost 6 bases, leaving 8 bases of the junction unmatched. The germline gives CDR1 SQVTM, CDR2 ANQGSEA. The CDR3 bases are TGCAGCGTGGACAGGGGGCACGGGGTTAACACTGAAGCTTTCTTT. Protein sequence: CSVDRGHGVNTEAFF.

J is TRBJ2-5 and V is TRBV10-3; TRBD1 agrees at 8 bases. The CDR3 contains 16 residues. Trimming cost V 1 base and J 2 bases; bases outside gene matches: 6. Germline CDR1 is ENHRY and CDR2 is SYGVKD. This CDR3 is CAISEWGQARQETQYF. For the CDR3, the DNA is TGTGCCATCAGTGAGTGGGGACAGGCGCGACAAGAGACCCAGTACTTC.

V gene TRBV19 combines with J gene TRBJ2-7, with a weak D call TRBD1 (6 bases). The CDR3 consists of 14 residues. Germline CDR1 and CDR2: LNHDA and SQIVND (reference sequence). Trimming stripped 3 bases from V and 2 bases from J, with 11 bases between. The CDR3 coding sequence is TGTGCCAGTAGTATTAATGGACAGACCTACGAGCAGTACTTC. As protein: CASSINGQTYEQYF. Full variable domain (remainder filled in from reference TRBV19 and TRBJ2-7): DGGITQSPKYLFRKEGQNVTLSCEQNLNHDAMYWYRQDPGQGLRLIYYSQIVNDFQKGDIAEGYSVSREKKESFPLTVTSAQKNPTAFYLCASSINGQTYEQYFGPGTRLTVT.

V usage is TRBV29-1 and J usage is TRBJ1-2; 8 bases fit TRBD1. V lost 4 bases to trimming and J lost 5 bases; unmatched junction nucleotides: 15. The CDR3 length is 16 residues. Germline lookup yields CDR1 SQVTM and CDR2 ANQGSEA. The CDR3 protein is CSVAEAGGRFGYGYTF. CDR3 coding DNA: TGCAGCGTTGCGGAGGCAGGGGGCCGCTTTGGTTATGGCTACACCTTC.

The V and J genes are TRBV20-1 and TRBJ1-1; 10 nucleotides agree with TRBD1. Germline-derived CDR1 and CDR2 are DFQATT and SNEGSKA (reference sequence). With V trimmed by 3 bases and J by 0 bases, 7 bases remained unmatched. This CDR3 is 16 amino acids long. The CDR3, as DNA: TGCAGTGCTAGTTCAGACAGGGGGCTCTTGAACACTGAAGCTTTCTTT. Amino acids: CSASSDRGLLNTEAFF.

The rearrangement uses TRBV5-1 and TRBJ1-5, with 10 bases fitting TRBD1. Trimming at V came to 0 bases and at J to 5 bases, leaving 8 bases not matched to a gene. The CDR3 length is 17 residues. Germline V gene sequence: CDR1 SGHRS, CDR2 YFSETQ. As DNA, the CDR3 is TGCGCCAGCAGCTTGGGGACAGGGGGACTAGGAGATCAGCCCCAGCATTTT. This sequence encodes CASSLGTGGLGDQPQHF. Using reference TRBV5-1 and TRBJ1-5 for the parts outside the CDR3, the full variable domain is KAGVTQTPRYLIKTRGQQVTLSCSPISGHRSVSWYQQTPGQGLQFLFEYFSETQRNKGNFPGRFSGRQFSNSRSEMNVSTLELGDSALYLCASSLGTGGLGDQPQHFGDGTRLSIL.

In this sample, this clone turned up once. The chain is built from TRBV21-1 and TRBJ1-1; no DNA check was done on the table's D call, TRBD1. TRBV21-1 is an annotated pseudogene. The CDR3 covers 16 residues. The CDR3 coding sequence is TGTGCCAGCAGCAAAGTCCTTATGACAGGGGGCACTGAAGCTTTCTTT. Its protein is CASSKVLMTGGTEAFF.

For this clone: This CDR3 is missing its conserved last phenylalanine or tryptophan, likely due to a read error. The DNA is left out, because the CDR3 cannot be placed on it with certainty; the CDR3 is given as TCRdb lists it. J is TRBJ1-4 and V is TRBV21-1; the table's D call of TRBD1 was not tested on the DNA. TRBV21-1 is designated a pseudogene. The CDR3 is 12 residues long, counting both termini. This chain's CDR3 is CASTETDRGPRA.

The CDR3, as DNA: TGTGCCAGCAGCCGTCCAGAGGGAACCGGGGAGCTGTTTTTT. Protein product: CASSRPEGTGELFF. The V and J genes are TRBV6-5 and TRBJ2-2, with D possibly TRBD2 on 5 matching bases. CDR1 and CDR2 (germline): MNHEY, SVGAGI. V lost 6 bases to trimming and J lost 5 bases, with 13 bases between them. The CDR3 sequence is 14 residues long.